This record covers a single T cell receptor (beta chain). The data derive from a study of regulatory T cells in long-lasting Graves disease. CDR3 length: 14 residues. V lost 4 bases, J lost 8 bases, and 14 bases lay in between. The germline CDR1 and CDR2 sequences are MNHGY and SVAAGI. CDR3 regions were amplified by Arm-PCR using iRepertoire HTBI primers to build TCR beta libraries. From the multiplex PCR reads, TCRdb called clonotypes with MiXCR, one entry per CDR3 protein. Of fewer than 550,000 distinct CDR3 sequences in the sample, 20% to 25% are singletons; the top ten hold about 6.6%. Time point given: persistent/refractory GD, antithyroid drugs over 5 years with positive TRAb. RNA isolated from PBMCs was used to make the TCR library.

The sequence was obtained from a female donor with Graves disease. The rearrangement links TRBV6-9 to TRBJ1-4; D is perhaps TRBD1 (6 bases). This specimen was peripheral blood mononuclear cells (PBMCs), taken when the disease was refractory, from a patient treated with antithyroid drugs. The CDR3 region has the DNA TGTGCCAGCAGTTCCTCGGACAGCTGGGAAAAACTGTTTTTT. Its translation is CASSSSDSWEKLFF.